The sequence of this TCR beta chain was determined in a study of blood T cell repertoires in COVID-19. Assay: immunoSEQ multiplex PCR; the TCRdb copy retains only in-frame clones and omits some. The sample contains 500,000 to 600,000 clones, approximately 88% of which appear only once. CDR1 and CDR2 (germline): SGDLS, YYNGEE. The CDR3 runs to 17 residues. V was clipped by 0 bases and J by 5 bases, with 20 bases between them. Sequencing used peripheral blood. This chain connects TRBV9 to TRBJ1-1; D may be TRBD1 (6 bases). The receptor was derived from a woman between 50 and 59 years old with COVID-19, enrolled during active disease. CDR3 bases: TGTGCCAGCAGCGTAGCTGCACAGGGAAGGGTAGGGACTGAAGCTTTCTTT. It is translated as CASSVAAQGRVGTEAFF.